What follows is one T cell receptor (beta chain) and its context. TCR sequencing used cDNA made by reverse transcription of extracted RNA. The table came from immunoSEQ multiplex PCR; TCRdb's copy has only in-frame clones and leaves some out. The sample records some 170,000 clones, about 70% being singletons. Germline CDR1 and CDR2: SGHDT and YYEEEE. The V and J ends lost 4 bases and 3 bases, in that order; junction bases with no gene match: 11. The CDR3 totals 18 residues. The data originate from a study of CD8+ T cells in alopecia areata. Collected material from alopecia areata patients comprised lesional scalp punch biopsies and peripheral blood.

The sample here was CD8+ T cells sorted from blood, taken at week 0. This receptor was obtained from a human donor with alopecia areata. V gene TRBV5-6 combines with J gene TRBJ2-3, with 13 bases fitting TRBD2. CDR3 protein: CASSSATTSGGETDTQYF. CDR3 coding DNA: TGTGCCAGCAGCAGTGCGACTACTAGCGGGGGGGAGACAGATACGCAGTATTTT.